One sample yielded the 32 T cell receptor beta chains listed below, sequenced in a study of neurological immune-mediated disorders. MiXCR was run by TCRdb on the 5' RACE reads, yielding one entry per CDR3 protein. The table includes about 65,000 distinct CDR3 sequences, over 4% detected once. Sequencing was done on a sample of PBMCs. The receptors here all came from a man aged 50 or older with multiple sclerosis.

This clonotype came up many times. The V gene is TRBV20-1, the J gene TRBJ2-1; D uncertain. CDR1 is DFQATT and CDR2 is SNEGSKA in the germline V gene (reference sequence). The CDR3 sequence is 17 residues long. V was shortened by 3 bases and J by 0 bases, with 18 bases between the two germline ends. The chain's CDR3 is CSASNGGKRSSYNEQFF. The CDR3 region has the DNA TGCAGTGCTAGTAATGGCGGCAAAAGAAGCTCCTACAATGAGCAGTTCTTC.

Ten or more counts support this clonotype. The rearrangement links TRBV20-1 to TRBJ2-4, with D maybe TRBD2 (6 bases). Germline CDR1 is DFQATT and CDR2 is SNEGSKA (reference sequence). The ends were cut back, 7 bases at V and 7 bases at J, with 14 bases in the middle. The CDR3 is 12 residues long. As DNA, the CDR3 is TGCAGTGTGGGGCCCGGAGGGAACATTCAGTACTTC. Protein: CSVGPGGNIQYF.

This clonotype has a count of ten or more. The chain recombines TRBV20-1 with TRBJ2-1; D might be TRBD1 (7 bases). Germline assignment: CDR1 DFQATT and CDR2 SNEGSKA (reference sequence). The CDR3 loop spans 13 amino acids. V gave up 2 bases and J gave up 6 bases, with 11 bases separating them. As DNA, the CDR3 is TGCAGTGCTAGACAGGGGGGCCTCAATGAGCAGTTCTTC. As protein: CSARQGGLNEQFF.

This clonotype was recorded at least ten times. V gene TRBV24-1 combines with J gene TRBJ2-3, with a tentative D call TRBD2 (5 bases). The germline V and J ends were trimmed by 7 bases and 5 bases, with 6 bases remaining between them. The germline V gene has CDR1 KGHDR and CDR2 SFDVKD. The CDR3 extends over 11 amino acids. The CDR3 DNA reads TGTGCCACCAGCGAGGGAGATACGCAGTATTTT. As protein: CATSEGDTQYF.

The sample holds many counts of this clonotype. In DNA, the CDR3 is TGCGCCAGCAGCTTGGGCGGGTCCGGCGAAGCTTTCTTT. Protein sequence: CASSLGGSGEAFF. The chain carries TRBV5-1 and TRBJ1-1, with D hard to call. The CDR3 covers 13 residues. The V gene lost 0 bases and the J gene lost 8 bases, with 11 bases spanning the gap. CDR1 SGHRS and CDR2 YFSETQ come from the germline V gene.

This clonotype was counted many times. The V gene is TRBV20-1, the J gene TRBJ2-1; TRBD1 matches at 7 bases. Germline V CDR1 and CDR2: DFQATT, SNEGSKA (reference sequence). The CDR3 has 17 residues. With V trimmed by 1 base and J by 3 bases, 12 bases remained unmatched. CDR3 sequence: CSARAKGLGTVYNEQFF. The CDR3 region has the DNA TGCAGTGCTAGAGCTAAGGGCCTCGGGACAGTCTACAATGAGCAGTTCTTC.

This clonotype was recorded at least ten times. The genes are TRBV7-9 and TRBJ2-1, with D unclear. The CDR3 has 15 amino acids. V was clipped by 1 base and J by 1 base, with 8 bases between them. Germline values: CDR1 SEHNR, CDR2 FQNEAQ (reference sequence). Written as DNA, the CDR3 is TGTGCCAGCAGCTTAGTGACCAGATCCTACAATGAGCAGTTCTTC. Protein: CASSLVTRSYNEQFF.

This clonotype was counted at least ten times. The chain couples TRBV5-1 to TRBJ1-3, with D unresolved. The CDR3 sequence is 15 residues long. Germline CDR1 and CDR2: SGHRS and YFSETQ. The V end was cut by 2 bases, the J end by 0 bases, with 9 bases between. CDR3 region: CASSFGGTSGNTIYF. The CDR3 nucleotides are TGCGCCAGCAGCTTCGGTGGCACCTCTGGAAACACCATATATTTT.

The rearrangement links TRBV19 to TRBJ2-5; either TRBD1 or TRBD2 may fit D (6 bases each). Trimming cost V 7 bases and J 2 bases, with 14 bases left between them. CDR1 and CDR2 from the germline V gene are LNHDA and SQIVND (reference sequence). The CDR3 loop spans 14 amino acids. The CDR3 region has the DNA TGTGCCAGTAAGGATGGGGGGCTACAAGAGACCCAGTACTTC. This gives the protein CASKDGGLQETQYF.

At least ten counts were recorded for this clonotype. This chain connects TRBV2 to TRBJ1-5; unclear D gene. Germline V CDR1 and CDR2: SNHLY, FYNNEI. The CDR3 runs 12 residues. Trimming shortened V by 5 bases and J by 5 bases, and 7 bases separated the two germline ends. CDR3 amino acids: CASSPGYQPQHF. Written as DNA, the CDR3 is TGTGCCAGCAGTCCCGGGTATCAGCCCCAGCATTTT. The entire variable domain, with the rest obtained from reference TRBV2 and TRBJ1-5, is as follows: EPEVTQTPSHQVTQMGQEVILRCVPISNHLYFYWYRQILGQKVEFLVSFYNNEISEKSEIFDDQFSVERPDGSNFTLKIRSTKLEDSAMYFCASSPGYQPQHFGDGTRLSIL.

This clonotype was seen repeatedly, ten times or more. This chain connects TRBV7-9 to TRBJ2-7; no firm D call. Germline values: CDR1 SEHNR, CDR2 FQNEAQ (reference sequence). This CDR3 is 10 amino acids long. Between the trimmed V and J ends, which lost 3 bases and 9 bases, there was a span of 6 bases. Written as DNA, the CDR3 is TGTGCCAGCAGCTTCAGGATGCAGTACGTC. Encoded protein: CASSFRMQYV.

This clonotype was found many times. The chain couples TRBV29-1 to TRBJ2-2; 7 positions match TRBD1. The CDR3 has 13 amino acids. The V gene's germline CDR1 is SQVTM and CDR2 ANQGSEA. J was trimmed by 4 bases and V by 8 bases; bases with no gene match: 7. The CDR3 nucleotides are TGCAGCACAGGGCAGGGGGTCACCGGGGAGCTGTTTTTT. It translates to CSTGQGVTGELFF.

This clonotype was counted at least ten times. V gene TRBV5-1 combines with J gene TRBJ2-1; possibly TRBD1 for D (6 bases). This CDR3 is built from 15 residues. CDR1 is SGHRS and CDR2 is YFSETQ in the germline V gene. With 2 bases removed from V and 4 bases from J, the gap between germline ends came to 13 bases. In DNA, the CDR3 is TGCGCCAGCAGCTTACAGGGTGGGTCGTACAATGAGCAGTTCTTC. It encodes CASSLQGGSYNEQFF.

This clonotype was seen more than once but under ten times. J is TRBJ1-1 and V is TRBV3-1, with 9 positions matching TRBD1. Unmatched junction bases numbered 3, after V lost 1 base and J lost 3 bases. The germline V gene has CDR1 LGHDT and CDR2 YNNKEL (reference sequence). The CDR3 length is 15 residues. The CDR3 loop is CASSQVRTGDTEAFF. CDR3 sequence (DNA): TGTGCCAGCAGCCAAGTACGGACAGGGGACACTGAAGCTTTCTTT. Full variable domain (outside the CDR3, taken from reference TRBV3-1 and TRBJ1-1): DTAVSQTPKYLVTQMGNDKSIKCEQNLGHDTMYWYKQDSKKFLKIMFSYNNKELIINETVPNRFSPKSPDKAHLNLHINSLELGDSAVYFCASSQVRTGDTEAFFGQGTRLTVV.

At least ten counts were recorded for this clonotype. Possible read error: a much larger clone is one base away. V usage is TRBV5-1 and J usage is TRBJ2-7; no firm D call. Germline V CDR1 and CDR2: SGHRS, YFSETQ. The CDR3 runs 12 residues. Trimming shortened V by 0 bases and J by 3 bases, and 4 bases separated the two germline ends. For the CDR3, the DNA is TGCGCCAGCAGCTTGGACGGCTACGAGCAGTACTTC. Translated: CASSLDGYEQYF.

In this sample, this clonotype turned up many times. The V call is TRBV10-3, the J call TRBJ2-5; TRBD1 agrees at 7 bases. Germline CDR1 and CDR2: ENHRY and SYGVKD. V was pared by 11 bases and J by 3 bases, with 6 bases of the junction left unmatched. This CDR3 contains 12 residues. The CDR3 DNA is TGTGCCTCTTCAGGACAGGAAGAGACCCAGTACTTC. Amino acid sequence: CASSGQEETQYF.

At least ten counts were recorded for this clonotype. The CDR3 protein is CSARGIGESEQYF. The CDR3 bases are TGCAGTGCTAGAGGAATTGGTGAGAGCGAGCAGTACTTC. The rearrangement uses TRBV20-1 and TRBJ2-7, with D uncertain. CDR3 size: 13 residues. V dropped 1 base and J dropped 6 bases, with 13 bases sitting between them. Looked up from germline, CDR1 is DFQATT and CDR2 is SNEGSKA (reference sequence).

This clonotype was picked up a small number of times. This chain joins TRBV7-9 and TRBJ1-5; D gene unclear. Germline V gene lookup returns CDR1 SEHNR and CDR2 FQNEAQ (reference sequence). Trimming cost V 5 bases and J 7 bases, with 9 bases left between them. This CDR3 spans 12 amino acids. The CDR3 reads CASSPAEQPQHF. The CDR3 DNA follows: TGTGCCAGCAGCCCCGCGGAACAGCCCCAGCATTTT.

This clonotype was recorded many times. This chain uses TRBV12-3 or TRBV12-4 with TRBJ1-1; D ambiguous. The CDR3 contains 12 residues. Trimming took 6 bases from V and 4 from J, leaving 9 bases between them. CDR3 in DNA: TGTGCCAGCAGCCCACTTCCCACTGAAGCTTTCTTT. The encoded protein is CASSPLPTEAFF.

The chain is built from TRBV7-6 and TRBJ1-1, with D unclear. The V gene's germline CDR1 is SGHVS and CDR2 FNYEAQ. The CDR3 length is 15 residues. V gave up 5 bases and J gave up 2 bases, with 15 bases separating them. The CDR3 DNA follows: TGTGCCAGCAGCGAACGACCCAAGAGTAACACTGAAGCTTTCTTT. Translation: CASSERPKSNTEAFF.

This clonotype was counted many times. This sequence joins TRBV6-5 and TRBJ2-2, with TRBD2 matching over 7 bases. The ends lost 6 bases at V and 7 bases at J; junction bases unmatched: 5. CDR3 size: 13 residues. Germline V gene lookup returns CDR1 MNHEY and CDR2 SVGAGI. The CDR3 sequence is CASSPPGGGELFF. The DNA of the CDR3 is TGTGCCAGCAGCCCGCCGGGGGGCGGGGAGCTGTTTTTT.

This clonotype appeared many times. This chain connects TRBV29-1 to TRBJ1-1; 9 bases are a match to TRBD1. The CDR3 is 13 residues long. Germline V CDR1 and CDR2: SQVTM, ANQGSEA. J was trimmed by 4 bases and V by 3 bases; bases with no gene match: 3. CDR3 nucleotide sequence: TGCAGCGTTGAGGGACAGGGTTTCACTGAAGCTTTCTTT. Its translation is CSVEGQGFTEAFF.

The table lists this clonotype with many counts. J is TRBJ2-3 and V is TRBV20-1; 8 nucleotides align to TRBD2. The CDR3 has 15 amino acids. The germline gives CDR1 DFQATT, CDR2 SNEGSKA (reference sequence). The junction had 10 bases not matched to a gene; V was cut back by 6 bases and J by 2 bases. Here the CDR3 DNA reads TGCAGTGCCGCCTGGACTAGCCGAGCCACAGATACGCAGTATTTT. Protein: CSAAWTSRATDTQYF.

At least ten counts were recorded for this clonotype. This chain uses TRBV6-6 with TRBJ2-1; weak D call: TRBD2 (5 bases). This CDR3 spans 16 amino acids. Germline V gene data show CDR1 as MNHNY and CDR2 as SVGAGI (reference sequence). V lost 2 bases, J lost 4 bases, and 15 bases lay in between. CDR3: CASSYSGLSLYNEQFF. The DNA for the CDR3 is TGTGCCAGCAGTTACAGCGGCTTAAGCCTATACAATGAGCAGTTCTTC.

This clonotype has a count of ten or more. The chain couples TRBV29-1 to TRBJ2-3; the D gene is possibly TRBD2 (6 bases). The ends were cut back, 6 bases at V and 5 bases at J, with 15 bases in the middle. This CDR3 region has 13 residues. Germline CDR1 SQVTM, CDR2 ANQGSEA. The CDR3 coding sequence is TGCAGCGTCCACTCCGGGGGAGTAGATACGCAGTATTTT. Its protein is CSVHSGGVDTQYF.

This clonotype appeared many times. This chain connects TRBV5-1 to TRBJ2-5, with D possibly TRBD1 on 5 matching bases. The V gene lost 0 bases and the J gene lost 4 bases, with 13 bases spanning the gap. In germline, CDR1 is SGHRS, CDR2 YFSETQ. The CDR3 loop spans 15 amino acids. CDR3 coding DNA: TGCGCCAGCAGCTTGGGTCCAGGGTCGGGAGAGACCCAGTACTTC. Amino acids: CASSLGPGSGETQYF.

This clonotype was recorded at least ten times. The gene calls are TRBV7-2 and TRBJ2-3, with 10 bases matching TRBD2. Germline loops: CDR1 SGHTA, CDR2 FQGNSA. The CDR3 runs 16 residues. Germline trimming cut 5 bases from V and 3 bases from J; bases unmatched to any gene: 8. CDR3 bases: TGTGCCAGCAGCGATCTAGCGGGGGCCCTGACAGATACGCAGTATTTT. It specifies CASSDLAGALTDTQYF.

There are many counts of this clonotype. The J gene is TRBJ2-5, the V gene TRBV7-2; TRBD2 matches at 11 bases. The junction had 4 bases not matched to a gene; V was cut back by 2 bases and J by 5 bases. CDR1 is SGHTA and CDR2 is FQGNSA in the germline V gene. The CDR3 extends over 15 amino acids. The chain's CDR3 is CASSLSSGGLETQYF. In nucleotides, the CDR3 is TGTGCCAGCAGCTTATCTAGCGGGGGGTTGGAGACCCAGTACTTC.

This clonotype was seen more than once but under ten times. The chain couples TRBV7-2 to TRBJ2-5; 8 bases line up with TRBD2. CDR1 and CDR2 (germline): SGHTA, FQGNSA. The CDR3 length is 14 residues. After removal of 4 bases from V and 1 base from J, the junction contained 2 bases not matched to a gene. The CDR3: CASSSGTSQETQYF. CDR3 bases: TGTGCCAGCAGCTCAGGGACTAGCCAAGAGACCCAGTACTTC. Filled out from reference TRBV7-2 and TRBJ2-5, the complete variable domain reads GAGVSQSPSNKVTEKGKDVELRCDPISGHTALYWYRQSLGQGLEFLIYFQGNSAPDKSGLPSDRFSAERTGGSVSTLTIQRTQQEDSAVYLCASSSGTSQETQYFGPGTRLLVL.

This clonotype was recorded many times. The V call is TRBV27, the J call TRBJ2-7; perhaps TRBD1 as D (5 bases). This CDR3 spans 14 amino acids. Germline-derived CDR1 and CDR2 are MNHEY and SMNVEV (reference sequence). The ends were cut back, 7 bases at V and 4 bases at J, with 17 bases in the middle. CDR3 sequence reads: CASTPLQGGYEQYF. CDR3 in DNA: TGTGCCAGCACCCCCCTCCAGGGTGGTTACGAGCAGTACTTC.

Many counts were recorded for this clonotype. The chain couples TRBV5-1 to TRBJ2-1; 8 nucleotides line up with TRBD1. V was clipped by 8 bases and J by 0 bases; unmatched bases: 10. The germline V gene encodes CDR1 SGHRS and CDR2 YFSETQ. The CDR3 is 16 amino acids. The CDR3 reads CASTTGGTSSYNEQFF. In DNA, the CDR3 is TGCGCCAGTACAACAGGGGGAACTAGCTCCTACAATGAGCAGTTCTTC.

V gene TRBV5-6 combines with J gene TRBJ1-6; TRBD1 might be the D (5 bases). This CDR3 has 15 residues. The germline V gene encodes CDR1 SGHDT and CDR2 YYEEEE. V gave up 3 bases and J gave up 6 bases, with 13 bases separating them. The CDR3 sequence is CASSSYGASNSPLHF. In DNA form, the CDR3 reads TGTGCCAGCAGCTCATACGGGGCCTCTAATTCACCCCTCCACTTT.